The clone carrying this T cell receptor beta chain appeared a single time. This sample stems from a study of CD8 T cells in Susac syndrome. The CDR3 spans 15 residues. J gave up 4 bases and V 8 bases, and 7 bases lay outside the gene matches. Germline CDR1 and CDR2: MNHEY and SVGEGT. The RNA, about 0.45 to 1 ug, was put through reverse transcription using random hexamers. Amplification of TCR beta CDR3 used immunoSEQ multiplex PCR across 54 Vbeta and 13 Jbeta. TCRdb re-analysed the immunoSEQ multiplex PCR reads in MiXCR, keeping a single row per CDR3 protein. This sample has a few hundred thousand distinct CDR3 sequences, with 95% found just once. It was treatment-naive patients with stable or active relapsing-remitting disease who made up the multiple sclerosis controls.

The rearrangement joins TRBV6-2 or TRBV6-3 to TRBJ2-3; 12 bases fit TRBD2. Sequenced sample: CD4+ T cells from PBMCs. This receptor was identified in a human donor with multiple sclerosis. The CDR3 protein is CASGRLAGDPDTQYF. For the CDR3, the DNA is TGTGCCAGCGGACGACTAGCGGGGGACCCAGATACGCAGTATTTT.